The T cell receptor (beta chain) described here comes from a study of T cell repertoires in aging, cancer and after chemotherapy. On the study more broadly: Pre- and post-chemotherapy samples were paired from chronic lymphocytic leukemia patients treated with fludarabine- or bendamustine-based regimens.

Whole-study results and caveats: Across the chemotherapy interval, each cancer cohort showed higher median generation probability, suggesting thymic rebound.

Peripheral blood genomic DNA, not sorted cells or RNA, was the template. A mixed TRB-A/B primer pool amplified rearranged TRB by multiplex touch-down PCR. Each CDR3 protein gets one entry after TCRdb re-called the multiplex PCR reads with MiXCR. The profile shows roughly 6,000 distinct CDR3 sequences, 38% of them singletons. Notes on this clonotype: What it binds is not known. Germline is not matched at one junction end, which may reflect a read error.

Germline CDR1 reads SSHAT; CDR2 reads FNYEAQ (reference sequence). CDR3 size: 16 residues. Sequencing was carried out using blood. V and J are TRBV7-7 and TRBJ2-5; 14 bases are a match to TRBD2. The source is a human donor with a blood cancer. CDR3 protein: CASTGLAGGLKETQYF. The CDR3 region has the DNA TGTGCTAGCACCGGACTAGCGGGAGGACTTAAAGAGACCCAGTACTTC.